The next 27 T cell receptor beta chains were all read from a single sample in a study of cytomegalovirus exposure and HLA in healthy donors. With 60 Vbeta and 13 Jbeta primers, the PCR was carried out. The protocol was immunoSEQ multiplex PCR, while the TCRdb copy is restricted to in-frame clones and leaves out a portion. The sample contains roughly 140,000 clones, 9.4% of which appear only once. Sequenced material: PBMCs. Receptor source: a male donor in good health and CMV-seronegative.

The gene calls are TRBV29-1 and TRBJ1-1; D possibly corresponds to TRBD1 (5 bases). Trimming removed 8 bases at V and 3 bases at J, with 16 bases between. Germline CDR1 SQVTM, CDR2 ANQGSEA. This CDR3 comprises 13 residues. The CDR3 DNA is TGCAGCACTGGGCAGGGCCGGGACACTGAAGCTTTCTTT. Translating gives CSTGQGRDTEAFF. The full variable domain, with the rest looked up from reference TRBV29-1 and TRBJ1-1, is SAVISQKPSRDICQRGTSLTIQCQVDSQVTMMFWYRQQPGQSLTLIATANQGSEATYESGFVIDKFPISRPNLTFSTLTVSNMSPEDSSIYLCSTGQGRDTEAFFGQGTRLTVV.

The V call is TRBV11-2, the J call TRBJ2-7, with TRBD1 as a possible D gene (5 bases). Looked up from germline, CDR1 is SGHAT and CDR2 is FQNNGV. The CDR3 consists of 13 residues. V dropped 1 base and J dropped 3 bases, with 7 bases sitting between them. The CDR3 here is CASSLGGNYEQYF. The CDR3 nucleotides read TGTGCCAGCAGCTTAGGGGGCAACTACGAGCAGTACTTC.

The chain combines TRBV29-1 with TRBJ2-7, with D possibly TRBD1 on 5 matching bases. Trimming removed 7 bases at V and 0 bases at J, with 10 bases between. Germline loops: CDR1 SQVTM, CDR2 ANQGSEA. The CDR3 totals 12 residues. CDR3 sequence: CSALTASYEQYF. The CDR3 nucleotides are TGCAGCGCCCTGACAGCCTCCTACGAGCAGTACTTC.

This clone has only a few counts. V usage is TRBV9 and J usage is TRBJ1-1; D is possibly TRBD1 (5 bases). Trimming left V 4 bases short and J 6 bases short, with 19 bases between. The CDR3 sequence is 15 residues long. From germline, CDR1 is SGDLS and CDR2 YYNGEE. The CDR3 sequence is CASSLSGGGRSEAFF. CDR3 bases: TGTGCCAGCAGCTTAAGTGGGGGGGGACGGTCTGAAGCTTTCTTT.

This clone was seen more than once but under ten times. The J gene is TRBJ2-2, the V gene TRBV4-3, with 9 bases fitting TRBD2. V shed 0 bases and J 4 bases; nucleotides not matched to a gene: 6. Germline CDR1 is LGHNA and CDR2 is YSLEER. The CDR3 is made up of 17 amino acids. The CDR3 nucleotides are TGCGCCAGCAGCCAAGAGGGCGGGAGGGCCCTCACCGGGGAGCTGTTTTTT. Translation: CASSQEGGRALTGELFF.

This clone was picked up a small number of times. The rearrangement uses TRBV28 and TRBJ1-6, with a possible D match to TRBD1 (6 bases). The germline CDR1 and CDR2 sequences are MDHEN and SYDVKM. Trimming took 3 bases from V and 3 from J, leaving 9 bases between them. The CDR3 extends over 15 amino acids. This CDR3 reads CASSLDSLYNSPLHF. The DNA for the CDR3 is TGTGCCAGCAGTTTGGACAGCCTCTATAATTCACCCCTCCACTTT.

The V and J genes are TRBV10-1 and TRBJ1-2, with D possibly TRBD1 on 5 matching bases. Germline CDR1 and CDR2: WNHNN and SYGVQD (reference sequence). The CDR3 spans 11 residues. The V gene lost 7 bases and the J gene lost 4 bases, with 7 bases spanning the gap. CDR3 sequence: CASNDSYGYTF. As DNA, the CDR3 is TGCGCCAGCAACGACAGCTATGGCTACACCTTC.

The sample holds a few counts of this clone. The V call is TRBV25-1, the J call TRBJ1-2, with 7 bases fitting TRBD1. Per germline, CDR1 MGHDK and CDR2 SYGVNS. After removal of 3 bases from V and 5 bases from J, the junction contained 3 bases not matched to a gene. The CDR3 contains 13 residues. CDR3 DNA: TGTGCCAGCAGTGAGGGACAGCCTTATGGCTACACCTTC. Translation: CASSEGQPYGYTF.

The rearrangement joins TRBV2 to TRBJ2-5; TRBD2 might be the D (6 bases). Germline assignment: CDR1 SNHLY and CDR2 FYNNEI. V was clipped by 3 bases and J by 3 bases, with 14 bases between them. The CDR3 has 15 amino acids. The CDR3 spells CASSDGRGEEETQYF. CDR3 bases: TGTGCCAGCAGTGACGGGCGGGGAGAGGAAGAGACCCAGTACTTC.

The chain couples TRBV7-2 to TRBJ2-5; D remains ambiguous. The germline V and J ends were trimmed by 2 bases and 6 bases, with 4 bases remaining between them. The germline V gene encodes CDR1 SGHTA and CDR2 FQGNSA. This CDR3 is 11 amino acids long. Here the CDR3 reads CASSLPQTQYF. In nucleotides, the CDR3 is TGTGCCAGCAGCTTACCTCAGACCCAGTACTTC. The variable domain in full, with the rest retrieved from reference TRBV7-2 and TRBJ2-5, is GAGVSQSPSNKVTEKGKDVELRCDPISGHTALYWYRQSLGQGLEFLIYFQGNSAPDKSGLPSDRFSAERTGGSVSTLTIQRTQQEDSAVYLCASSLPQTQYFGPGTRLLVL.

The J gene is TRBJ2-2, the V gene TRBV27; 11 bases agree with TRBD1. Losses at the gene ends were 2 bases for V and 7 bases for J; bases not matched to a gene: 6. CDR3 length equals 16 residues. The germline gives CDR1 MNHEY, CDR2 SMNVEV (reference sequence). In nucleotides, the CDR3 is TGTGCCAGCAGTTTACGGACAGGGGGCGCGATCGGGGAGCTGTTTTTT. Translation: CASSLRTGGAIGELFF.

The chain joins TRBV29-1 to TRBJ2-2; possible D gene TRBD1, 5 bases. The ends were cut back, 7 bases at V and 0 bases at J, with 15 bases in the middle. Germline CDR1 reads SQVTM; CDR2 reads ANQGSEA. This CDR3 region has 15 residues. The CDR3 coding sequence is TGCAGCGGTACCTGGGGCTCAACGAACACCGGGGAGCTGTTTTTT. Translation: CSGTWGSTNTGELFF.

This clone was counted between two and nine times. The rearrangement uses TRBV18 and TRBJ2-3; D unclear. Trimming removed 2 bases from V and 0 bases from J, with 3 bases in between. This CDR3 is built from 13 residues. From germline, CDR1 is KGHSH and CDR2 LQKENI. CDR3 sequence: CASSPSSTDTQYF. The DNA of the CDR3 is TGTGCCAGCTCACCATCAAGCACAGATACGCAGTATTTT. Using reference TRBV18 and TRBJ2-3 for the parts outside the CDR3, the full variable domain is NAGVMQNPRHLVRRRGQEARLRCSPMKGHSHVYWYRQLPEEGLKFMVYLQKENIIDESGMPKERFSAEFPKEGPSILRIQQVVRGDSAAYFCASSPSSTDTQYFGPGTRLTVL.

The chain links TRBV5-1 to TRBJ1-1; 7 bases are shared with TRBD1. This CDR3 region has 14 residues. Per the germline V gene, CDR1 is SGHRS and CDR2 is YFSETQ. Trimming cost V 5 bases and J 3 bases; bases outside gene matches: 7. The CDR3 DNA reads as TGCGCCAGCAGAGGGGACAGACAATACACTGAAGCTTTCTTT. It encodes CASRGDRQYTEAFF.

The chain couples TRBV2 to TRBJ1-2; D gene unclear. Trimming removed 8 bases at V and 8 bases at J, with 18 bases between. CDR3 length: 13 amino acids. In germline, CDR1 is SNHLY, CDR2 FYNNEI. CDR3 sequence (DNA): TGTGCCAGCCCCGAACGGCGGGGAGAAGGCTACACCTTC. It encodes CASPERRGEGYTF.

The chain has TRBV4-1 and TRBJ1-5; D remains ambiguous. Trimming took 1 base from V and 0 from J, leaving 7 bases between them. CDR3 length: 15 residues. Germline values: CDR1 MGHRA, CDR2 YSYEKL. CDR3 bases: TGCGCCAGCAGCCAAGCCCTGTATAGCAATCAGCCCCAGCATTTT. Translation gives CASSQALYSNQPQHF.

The chain has TRBV10-1 and TRBJ2-7; 14 positions agree with TRBD2. The germline gives CDR1 WNHNN, CDR2 SYGVQD (reference sequence). Trimming took 4 bases from V and 7 from J; bases not matched to a gene: 6. The CDR3 has 15 residues. DNA of the CDR3: TGCGCCAGCAGTGGGCCGGGACTAGCGGGAGTGGAGCAGTACTTC. Translated, it gives CASSGPGLAGVEQYF.

The chain employs TRBV18 and TRBJ1-1; D unresolved. Trimming stripped 0 bases from V and 7 bases from J, with 12 bases between. The V gene's germline CDR1 is KGHSH and CDR2 LQKENI. The CDR3 has 14 amino acids. The CDR3: CASSPPIRAGEAFF. For the CDR3, the DNA is TGTGCCAGCTCACCACCCATCCGGGCGGGTGAAGCTTTCTTT.

This chain joins TRBV27 and TRBJ2-1; D is perhaps TRBD1 (5 bases). V was pared by 7 bases and J by 0 bases, with 10 bases between. The CDR3 loop spans 14 amino acids. Germline CDR1 and CDR2: MNHEY and SMNVEV (reference sequence). CDR3 in DNA: TGTGCCAGCACCTATGACAGCTCCTACAATGAGCAGTTCTTC. Amino acid sequence: CASTYDSSYNEQFF.

This clone was observed a handful of times. The chain combines TRBV5-1 with TRBJ2-2; 7 nucleotides match TRBD2. The CDR3 has 14 amino acids. CDR1 SGHRS and CDR2 YFSETQ come from the germline V gene. The trim removed 4 bases at V and 6 bases at J, leaving 6 bases unmatched. CDR3 region: CASSPAGDAGELFF. The CDR3 coding sequence is TGCGCCAGCAGCCCCGCGGGGGACGCCGGGGAGCTGTTTTTT. Variable domain in full (rest from reference TRBV5-1 and TRBJ2-2): KAGVTQTPRYLIKTRGQQVTLSCSPISGHRSVSWYQQTPGQGLQFLFEYFSETQRNKGNFPGRFSGRQFSNSRSEMNVSTLELGDSALYLCASSPAGDAGELFFGEGSRLTVL.

V is TRBV7-9 and J is TRBJ2-5; D is possibly TRBD2 (6 bases). Per germline, CDR1 SEHNR and CDR2 FQNEAQ (reference sequence). The CDR3 length is 15 residues. Deletions cut 3 bases from V and 4 bases from J, with 15 bases between. CDR3 region: CASSFQGGMPETQYF. The CDR3 bases are TGTGCCAGCAGCTTCCAGGGAGGTATGCCAGAGACCCAGTACTTC.

V is TRBV27 and J is TRBJ1-1, with 8 nucleotides matching TRBD1. Looked up from germline, CDR1 is MNHEY and CDR2 is SMNVEV (reference sequence). This CDR3 is 17 amino acids long. After removal of 5 bases from V and 3 bases from J, the junction contained 14 bases not matched to a gene. The CDR3 is CASSPLDRGGQHTEAFF. CDR3 sequence (DNA): TGTGCCAGCAGTCCCCTAGACAGGGGAGGCCAGCACACTGAAGCTTTCTTT.

The table lists this clone with a few counts. V is TRBV4-3 and J is TRBJ2-7, with unresolved D. The CDR3 is 13 residues long. Germline V CDR1 and CDR2: LGHNA, YSLEER. Between the trimmed V and J ends, which lost 1 base and 0 bases, there was a span of 4 bases. The CDR3 bases are TGCGCCAGCAGCCAAGGCGTCTCCTACGAGCAGTACTTC. Protein sequence: CASSQGVSYEQYF.

The J gene is TRBJ2-5, the V gene TRBV10-3; TRBD1 aligns across 10 bases. In germline, CDR1 is ENHRY, CDR2 SYGVKD. CDR3 size: 13 residues. The trim removed 11 bases at V and 5 bases at J, leaving 8 bases unmatched. CDR3 coding DNA: TGTGCCGTCGGGACAGGGGTGGGGGAGACCCAGTACTTC. Translated: CAVGTGVGETQYF.

This clone occurred a few times. The chain links TRBV29-1 to TRBJ2-1, with 12 bases matching TRBD2. The CDR3 loop spans 13 amino acids. Per the germline V gene, CDR1 is SQVTM and CDR2 is ANQGSEA. The V gene end was trimmed by 6 bases and the J gene end by 8 bases; junction bases not matched to a gene: 5. In nucleotides, the CDR3 is TGCAGCGTCTCTAGCGGGAGGGCCCATGAGCAGTTCTTC. Translated, it gives CSVSSGRAHEQFF.

Only a few counts were recorded for this clone. The chain employs TRBV19 and TRBJ2-1; 9 bases agree with TRBD2. Germline lookup yields CDR1 LNHDA and CDR2 SQIVND (reference sequence). This CDR3 region has 15 residues. V gave up 1 base and J gave up 2 bases; unmatched junction bases: 0. The CDR3 reads CASSIGGGAYNEQFF. The CDR3 nucleotides are TGTGCCAGTAGTATAGGCGGGGGGGCCTACAATGAGCAGTTCTTC.

There are a few counts of this clone. The rearrangement links TRBV25-1 to TRBJ1-1, with 8 bases that match TRBD1. Germline V gene sequence: CDR1 MGHDK, CDR2 SYGVNS. Germline trimming cut 3 bases from V and 6 bases from J; bases unmatched to any gene: 6. CDR3 length: 14 amino acids. The CDR3 DNA reads as TGTGCCAGCAGTGATTGGGACAGGAGAGCTGAAGCTTTCTTT. Translating it yields CASSDWDRRAEAFF.